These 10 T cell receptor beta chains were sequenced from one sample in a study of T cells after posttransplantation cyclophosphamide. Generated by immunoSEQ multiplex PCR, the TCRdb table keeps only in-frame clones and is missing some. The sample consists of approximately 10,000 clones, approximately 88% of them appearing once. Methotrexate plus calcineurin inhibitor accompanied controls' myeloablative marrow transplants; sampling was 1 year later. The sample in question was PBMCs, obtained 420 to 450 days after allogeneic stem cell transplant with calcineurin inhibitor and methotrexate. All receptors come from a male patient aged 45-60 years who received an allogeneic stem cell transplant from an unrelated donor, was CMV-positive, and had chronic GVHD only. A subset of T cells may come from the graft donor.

Here the CDR3 DNA reads TGTGCCAGCAGCCAAGTGGCTAGCGTAAGCACAGATACGCAGTATTTT. Its protein is CASSQVASVSTDTQYF. The chain has TRBV4-2 and TRBJ2-3, with a tentative D call TRBD2 (6 bases). CDR1 and CDR2 (germline): LGHNA, YNFKEQ. Between the trimmed V and J ends, which lost 1 base and 0 bases, there was a span of 11 bases. The CDR3 loop spans 16 amino acids.

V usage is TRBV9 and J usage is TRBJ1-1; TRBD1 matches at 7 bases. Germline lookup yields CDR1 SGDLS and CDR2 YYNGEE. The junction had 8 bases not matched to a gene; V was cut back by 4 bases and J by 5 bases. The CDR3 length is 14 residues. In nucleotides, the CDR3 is TGTGCCAGCAGCTTAGAGGGGGCTCGGACTGAAGCTTTCTTT. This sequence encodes CASSLEGARTEAFF.

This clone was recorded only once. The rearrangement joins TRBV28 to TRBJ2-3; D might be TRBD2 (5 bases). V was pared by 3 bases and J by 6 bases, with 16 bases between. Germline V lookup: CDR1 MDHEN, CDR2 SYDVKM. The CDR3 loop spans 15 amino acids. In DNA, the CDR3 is TGTGCCAGCAGTTTCCTAGCTTCGGACGGGGATACGCAGTATTTT. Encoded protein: CASSFLASDGDTQYF.

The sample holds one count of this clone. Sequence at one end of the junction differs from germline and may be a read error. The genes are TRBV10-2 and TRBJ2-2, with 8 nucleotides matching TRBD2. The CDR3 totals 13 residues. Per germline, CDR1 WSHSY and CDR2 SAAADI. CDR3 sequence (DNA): TGCGCCGGAAGGGGACTAGTGAACGGGGAGCCGTTTTTT. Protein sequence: CAGRGLVNGEPFF.

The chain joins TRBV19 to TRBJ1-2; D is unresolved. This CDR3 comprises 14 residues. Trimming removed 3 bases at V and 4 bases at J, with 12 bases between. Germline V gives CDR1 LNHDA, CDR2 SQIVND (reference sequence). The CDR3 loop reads CASSMSPAGYGYTF. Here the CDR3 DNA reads TGTGCCAGTAGTATGTCCCCCGCAGGCTATGGCTACACCTTC.

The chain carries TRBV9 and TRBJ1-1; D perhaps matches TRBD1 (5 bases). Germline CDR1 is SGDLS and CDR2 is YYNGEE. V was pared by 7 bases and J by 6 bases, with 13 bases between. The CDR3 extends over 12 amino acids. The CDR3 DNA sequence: TGTGCCAGCGGCAGGGAGGAATCTGAAGCTTTCTTT. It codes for CASGREESEAFF.

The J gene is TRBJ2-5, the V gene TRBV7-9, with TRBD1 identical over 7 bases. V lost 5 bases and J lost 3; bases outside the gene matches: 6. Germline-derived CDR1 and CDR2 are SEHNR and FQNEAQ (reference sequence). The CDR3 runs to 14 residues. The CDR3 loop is CASSHRGRKETQYF. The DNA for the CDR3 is TGTGCCAGCAGCCACAGGGGCAGGAAAGAGACCCAGTACTTC.

The CDR3 nucleotides read TGCGCCAGCAGCTTGGCGGCAGACATGGGCGAGCAGTACTTC. The encoded protein is CASSLAADMGEQYF. The rearrangement links TRBV5-1 to TRBJ2-7; no firm D call. CDR3 size: 14 residues. The germline gives CDR1 SGHRS, CDR2 YFSETQ. With 0 bases removed from V and 6 bases from J, the gap between germline ends came to 13 bases.

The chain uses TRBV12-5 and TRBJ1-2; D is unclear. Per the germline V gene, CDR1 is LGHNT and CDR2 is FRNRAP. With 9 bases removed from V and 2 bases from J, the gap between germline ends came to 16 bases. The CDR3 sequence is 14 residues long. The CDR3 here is CASGEFGANYGYTF. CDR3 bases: TGTGCTAGCGGAGAATTCGGAGCGAACTATGGCTACACCTTC.

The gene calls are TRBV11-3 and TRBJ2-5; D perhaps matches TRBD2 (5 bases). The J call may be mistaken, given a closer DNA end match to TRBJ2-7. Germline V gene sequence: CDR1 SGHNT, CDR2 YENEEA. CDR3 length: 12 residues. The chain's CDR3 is CASSGVLGEQYF. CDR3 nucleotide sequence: TGTGCCAGCTCCGGGGTCTTGGGCGAGCAGTACTTC.